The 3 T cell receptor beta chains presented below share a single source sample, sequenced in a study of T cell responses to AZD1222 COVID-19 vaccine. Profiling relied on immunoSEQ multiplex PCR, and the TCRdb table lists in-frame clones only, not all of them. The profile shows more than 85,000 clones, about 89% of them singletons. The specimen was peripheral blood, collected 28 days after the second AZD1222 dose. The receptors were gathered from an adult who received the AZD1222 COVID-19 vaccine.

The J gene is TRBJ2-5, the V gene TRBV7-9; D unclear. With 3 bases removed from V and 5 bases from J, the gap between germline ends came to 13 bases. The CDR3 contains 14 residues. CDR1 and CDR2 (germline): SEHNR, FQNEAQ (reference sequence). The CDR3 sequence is CASSFSGASETQYF. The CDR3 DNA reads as TGTGCCAGCAGCTTTTCCGGCGCGTCGGAGACCCAGTACTTC.

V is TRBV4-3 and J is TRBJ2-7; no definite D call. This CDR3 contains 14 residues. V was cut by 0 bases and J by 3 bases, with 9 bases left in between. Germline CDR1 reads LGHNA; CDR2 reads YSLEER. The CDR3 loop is CASSQDRAIYEQYF. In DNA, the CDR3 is TGCGCCAGCAGCCAAGATAGGGCTATCTACGAGCAGTACTTC.

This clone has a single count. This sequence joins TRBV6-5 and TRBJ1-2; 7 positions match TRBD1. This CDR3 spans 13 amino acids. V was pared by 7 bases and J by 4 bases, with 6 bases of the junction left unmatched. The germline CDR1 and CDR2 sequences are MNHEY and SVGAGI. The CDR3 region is CASTPTGTYGYTF. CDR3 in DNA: TGTGCCAGCACTCCGACAGGGACCTATGGCTACACCTTC.